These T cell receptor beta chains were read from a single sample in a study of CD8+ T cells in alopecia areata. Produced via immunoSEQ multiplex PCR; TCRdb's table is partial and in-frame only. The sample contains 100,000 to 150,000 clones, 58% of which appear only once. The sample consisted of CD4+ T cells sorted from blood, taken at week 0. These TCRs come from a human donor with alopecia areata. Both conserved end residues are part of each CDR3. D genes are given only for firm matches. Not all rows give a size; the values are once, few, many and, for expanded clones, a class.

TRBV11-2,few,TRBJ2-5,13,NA,CASSFGWSETQYF,TGTGCCAGCAGCTTTGGGTGGTCAGAGACCCAGTACTTC
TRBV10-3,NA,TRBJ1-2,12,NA,CAISEFSAGYTF,TGTGCCATCAGTGAGTTCAGTGCTGGTTACACCTTC
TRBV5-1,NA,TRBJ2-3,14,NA,CASSLDSGTDTQYF,TGCGCCAGCAGCTTGGATTCCGGCACAGATACGCAGTATTTT
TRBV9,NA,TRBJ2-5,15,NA,CASSVKGDRGETQYF,TGTGCCAGCAGCGTTAAAGGGGATAGGGGAGAGACCCAGTACTTC
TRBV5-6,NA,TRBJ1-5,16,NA,CASSFRGRGPNQPQHF,TGTGCCAGCAGCTTTCGGGGACGAGGGCCCAATCAGCCCCAGCATTTT
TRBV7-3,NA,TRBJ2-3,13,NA,CASSPRAPDTQYF,TGTGCCAGCAGCCCCCGCGCCCCAGATACGCAGTATTTT
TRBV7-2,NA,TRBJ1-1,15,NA,CASSLVTRGDTEAFF,TGTGCCAGCAGCTTAGTTACCCGCGGGGACACTGAAGCTTTCTTT
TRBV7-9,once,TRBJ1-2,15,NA,CASSPQWGEEDGYTF,TGTGCCAGCAGCCCCCAATGGGGGGAAGAGGATGGCTACACCTTC
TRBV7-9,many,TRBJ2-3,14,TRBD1,CASSLDREGDTQYF,TGTGCCAGCAGCCTGGACAGGGAAGGGGATACGCAGTATTTT
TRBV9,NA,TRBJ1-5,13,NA,CASSPGGSQPQHF,TGTGCCAGCAGCCCCGGAGGGTCCCAGCCCCAGCATTTT
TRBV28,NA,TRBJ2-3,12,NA,CASSLGGDTQYF,TGTGCCAGCAGTCTAGGGGGAGATACGCAGTATTTT
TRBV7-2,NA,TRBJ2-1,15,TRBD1,CASSFNRDRHNEQFF,TGTGCCAGCAGCTTCAACCGGGACAGACACAATGAGCAGTTCTTC
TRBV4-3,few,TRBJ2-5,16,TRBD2,CASSQGGGSGEETQYF,TGCGCCAGCAGCCAAGGGGGCGGGAGCGGAGAAGAGACCCAGTACTTC
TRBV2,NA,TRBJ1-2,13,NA,CASRSQDIYGYTF,TGTGCCAGCAGATCACAAGACATCTATGGCTACACCTTC
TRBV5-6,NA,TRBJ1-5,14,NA,CASSSGTKGRPQHF,TGTGCCAGCAGCTCCGGGACTAAGGGGAGGCCCCAGCATTTT